The T cell receptor (beta chain) described here comes from a study of cytomegalovirus exposure and HLA in healthy donors. Sequencing was performed with immunoSEQ multiplex PCR; in TCRdb, only in-frame clones are kept and a portion is missing. In the table there are 70,000 or so clones, approximately 91% of which are singletons. Regarding the study as a whole: Testing in vitro showed a few CMV-associated chains specific for CMV antigens. A list of roughly 160 TCR beta chains associated with cytomegalovirus was given.

As concerns this clone: Antigen specificity is unknown.

CDR3 length: 14 residues. The germline CDR1 and CDR2 sequences are SGDLS and YYNGEE. J lost 2 bases, V lost 4 bases, and 6 bases had no gene match. The donors were members of the validation cohort, which comprised under 150 subjects and was separate from the first cohort of 666 subjects. This sequence originates from a man aged 18-30 years in good health and CMV-seronegative. The specimen was PBMCs. The rearrangement uses TRBV9 and TRBJ2-7; TRBD1 matches 7 bases. As DNA, the CDR3 is TGTGCCAGCAGCCCCGGGACAGCGCCCTACGAGCAGTACTTC. Translated, it gives CASSPGTAPYEQYF.